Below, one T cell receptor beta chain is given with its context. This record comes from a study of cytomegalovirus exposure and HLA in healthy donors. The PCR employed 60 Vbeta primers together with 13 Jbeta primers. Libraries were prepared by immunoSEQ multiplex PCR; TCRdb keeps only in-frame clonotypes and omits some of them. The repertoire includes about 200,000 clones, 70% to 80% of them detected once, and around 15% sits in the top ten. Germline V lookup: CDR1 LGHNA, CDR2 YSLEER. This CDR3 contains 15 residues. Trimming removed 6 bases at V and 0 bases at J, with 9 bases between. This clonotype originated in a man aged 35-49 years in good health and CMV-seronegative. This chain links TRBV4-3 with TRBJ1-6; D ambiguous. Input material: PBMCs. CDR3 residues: CASRVTISYNSPLHF. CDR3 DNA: TGCGCCAGCAGGGTCACTATCTCCTATAATTCACCCCTCCACTTT.